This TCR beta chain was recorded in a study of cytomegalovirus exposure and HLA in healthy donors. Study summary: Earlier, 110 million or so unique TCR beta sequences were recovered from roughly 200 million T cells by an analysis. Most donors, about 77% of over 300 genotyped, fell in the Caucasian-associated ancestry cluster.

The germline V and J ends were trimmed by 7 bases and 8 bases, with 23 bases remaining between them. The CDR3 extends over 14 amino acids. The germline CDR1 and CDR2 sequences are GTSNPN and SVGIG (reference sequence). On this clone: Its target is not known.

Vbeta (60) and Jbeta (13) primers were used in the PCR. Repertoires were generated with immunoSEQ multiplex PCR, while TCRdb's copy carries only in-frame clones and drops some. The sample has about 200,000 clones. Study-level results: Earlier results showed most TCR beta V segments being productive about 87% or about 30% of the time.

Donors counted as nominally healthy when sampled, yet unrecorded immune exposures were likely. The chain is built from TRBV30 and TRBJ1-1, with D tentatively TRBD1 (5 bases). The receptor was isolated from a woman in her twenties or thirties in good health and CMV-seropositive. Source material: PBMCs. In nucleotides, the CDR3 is TGTGCCTCCACCCTTCCGGGGAGGGACGAGGAAGCTTTCTTT. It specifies CASTLPGRDEEAFF. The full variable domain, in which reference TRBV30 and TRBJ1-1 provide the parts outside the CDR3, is SQTIHQWPATLVQPVGSPLSLECTVEGTSNPNLYWYRQAAGRGLQLLFYSVGIGQISSEVPQNLSASRPQDRQFILSSKKLLLSDSGFYLCASTLPGRDEEAFFGQGTRLTVV.